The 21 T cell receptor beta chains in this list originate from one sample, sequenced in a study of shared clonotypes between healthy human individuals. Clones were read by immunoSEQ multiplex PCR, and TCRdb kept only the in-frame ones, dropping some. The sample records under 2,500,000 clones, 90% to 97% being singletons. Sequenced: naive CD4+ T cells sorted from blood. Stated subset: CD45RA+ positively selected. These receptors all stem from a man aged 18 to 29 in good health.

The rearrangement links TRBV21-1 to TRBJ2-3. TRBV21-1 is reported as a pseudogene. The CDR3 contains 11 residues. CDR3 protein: CASSITDTQYF. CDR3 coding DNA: TGTGCCAGCAGCATCACAGATACGCAGTATTTT.

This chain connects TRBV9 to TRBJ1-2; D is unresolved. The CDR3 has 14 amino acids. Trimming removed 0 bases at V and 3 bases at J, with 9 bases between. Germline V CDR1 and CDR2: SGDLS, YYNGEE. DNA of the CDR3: TGTGCCAGCAGCGTAGCTACTACCTACTATGGCTACACCTTC. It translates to CASSVATTYYGYTF.

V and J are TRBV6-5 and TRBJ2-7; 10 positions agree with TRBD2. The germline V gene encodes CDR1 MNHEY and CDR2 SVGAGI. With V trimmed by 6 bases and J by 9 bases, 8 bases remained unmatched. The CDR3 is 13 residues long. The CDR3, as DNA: TGTGCCAGCAGAAGGGGGACTAGCGTTGGGCAGTACTTC. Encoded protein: CASRRGTSVGQYF.

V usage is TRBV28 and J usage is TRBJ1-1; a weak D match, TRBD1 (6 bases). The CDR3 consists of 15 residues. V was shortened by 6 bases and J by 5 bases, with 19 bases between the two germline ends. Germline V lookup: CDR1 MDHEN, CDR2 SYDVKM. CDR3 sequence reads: CASSRVAQGATEAFF. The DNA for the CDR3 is TGTGCCAGCAGCCGTGTGGCACAGGGAGCGACTGAAGCTTTCTTT.

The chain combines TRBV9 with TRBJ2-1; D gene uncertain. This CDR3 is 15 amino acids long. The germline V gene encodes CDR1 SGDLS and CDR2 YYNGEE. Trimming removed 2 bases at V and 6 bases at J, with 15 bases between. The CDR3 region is CASSVYDLTGNEQFF. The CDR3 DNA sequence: TGTGCCAGCAGCGTTTACGACCTTACGGGCAATGAGCAGTTCTTC.

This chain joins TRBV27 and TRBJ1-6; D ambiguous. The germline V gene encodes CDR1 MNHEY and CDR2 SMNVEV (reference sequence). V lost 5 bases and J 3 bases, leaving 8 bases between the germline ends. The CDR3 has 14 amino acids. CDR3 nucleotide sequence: TGTGCCAGCAGTGATTGGGTCTATAATTCACCCCTCCACTTT. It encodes CASSDWVYNSPLHF.

The CDR3: CSVEEVSDIQYF. The CDR3 DNA is TGCAGCGTTGAGGAGGTTTCGGACATTCAGTACTTC. The V gene is TRBV29-1, the J gene TRBJ2-4, with D tentatively TRBD2 (5 bases). The germline V gene has CDR1 SQVTM and CDR2 ANQGSEA. V was cut by 3 bases and J by 8 bases, with 11 bases left in between. The CDR3 has 12 amino acids.

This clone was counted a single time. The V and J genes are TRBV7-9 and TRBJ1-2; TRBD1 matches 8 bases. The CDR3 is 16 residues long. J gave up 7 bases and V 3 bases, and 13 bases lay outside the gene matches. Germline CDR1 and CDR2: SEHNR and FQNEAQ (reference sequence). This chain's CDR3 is CASSFSQGAQAAGYTF. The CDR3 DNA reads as TGTGCCAGCAGCTTTTCGCAGGGGGCGCAGGCTGCTGGCTACACCTTC.

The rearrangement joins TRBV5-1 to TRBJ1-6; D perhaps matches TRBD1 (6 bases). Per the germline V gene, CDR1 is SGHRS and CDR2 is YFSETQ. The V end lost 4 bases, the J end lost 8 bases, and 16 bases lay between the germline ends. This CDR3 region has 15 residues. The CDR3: CASSKQGSSDSPLHF. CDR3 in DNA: TGCGCCAGCAGCAAACAGGGTTCGTCGGATTCACCCCTCCACTTT.

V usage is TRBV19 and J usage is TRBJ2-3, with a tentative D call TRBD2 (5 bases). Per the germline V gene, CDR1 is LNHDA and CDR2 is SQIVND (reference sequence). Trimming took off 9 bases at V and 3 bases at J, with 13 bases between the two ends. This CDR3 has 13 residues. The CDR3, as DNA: TGTGCCAGCAAGCTAGCTTATACAGATACGCAGTATTTT. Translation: CASKLAYTDTQYF.

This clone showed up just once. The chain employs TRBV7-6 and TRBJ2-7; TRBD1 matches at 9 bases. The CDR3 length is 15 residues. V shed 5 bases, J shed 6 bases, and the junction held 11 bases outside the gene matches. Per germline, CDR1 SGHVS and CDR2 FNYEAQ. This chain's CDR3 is CASSLGQGGPGEQYF. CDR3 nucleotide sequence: TGTGCCAGCAGCCTGGGACAGGGAGGACCAGGCGAGCAGTACTTC.

The CDR3, as DNA: TGTGCCAGCTCATCCCCTGGTTCAGGTGGCACTGAAGCTTTCTTT. Translating it yields CASSSPGSGGTEAFF. The chain couples TRBV18 to TRBJ1-1; D ambiguous. The CDR3 contains 15 residues. V dropped 5 bases and J dropped 4 bases, with 17 bases sitting between them. From germline, CDR1 is KGHSH and CDR2 LQKENI.

The CDR3 sequence: CASSGDRGRFNSYEQYF. CDR3 nucleotides: TGTGCCAGCAGCGGAGATAGGGGTAGGTTTAACTCCTACGAGCAGTACTTC. The J gene is TRBJ2-7, the V gene TRBV14, with a tentative D call TRBD1 (5 bases). The CDR3 is 17 amino acids. V was cut by 5 bases and J by 0 bases, with 20 bases left in between. Germline V gene data show CDR1 as SGHDN and CDR2 as FVKESK. The whole variable domain, filled in from reference TRBV14 and TRBJ2-7, reads EAGVTQFPSHSVIEKGQTVTLRCDPISGHDNLYWYRRVMGKEIKFLLHFVKESKQDESGMPNNRFLAERTGGTYSTLKVQPAELEDSGVYFCASSGDRGRFNSYEQYFGPGTRLTVT.

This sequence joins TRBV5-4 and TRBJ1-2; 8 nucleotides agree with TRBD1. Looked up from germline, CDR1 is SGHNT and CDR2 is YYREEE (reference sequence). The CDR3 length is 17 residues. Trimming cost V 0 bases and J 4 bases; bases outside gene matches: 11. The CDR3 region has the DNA TGTGCCAGCAGCTTGGACTCCCGGGACAGGCGGGGCTATGGCTACACCTTC. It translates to CASSLDSRDRRGYGYTF.

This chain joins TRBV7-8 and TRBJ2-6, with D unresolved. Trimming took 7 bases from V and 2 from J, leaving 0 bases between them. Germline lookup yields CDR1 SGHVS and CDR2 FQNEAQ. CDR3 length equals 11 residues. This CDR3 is CASTGANVLTF. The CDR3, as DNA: TGTGCCAGCACTGGGGCCAACGTCCTGACTTTC.

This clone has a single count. DNA for the CDR3: TGTGCCAGTGTGGGGGGCCTGGCGAACACTGAAGCTTTCTTT. As protein: CASVGGLANTEAFF. The chain is built from TRBV2 and TRBJ1-1; D possibly corresponds to TRBD1 (6 bases). V gave up 9 bases and J gave up 1 base, with 15 bases separating them. CDR1 and CDR2 (germline): SNHLY, FYNNEI. The CDR3 totals 14 residues.

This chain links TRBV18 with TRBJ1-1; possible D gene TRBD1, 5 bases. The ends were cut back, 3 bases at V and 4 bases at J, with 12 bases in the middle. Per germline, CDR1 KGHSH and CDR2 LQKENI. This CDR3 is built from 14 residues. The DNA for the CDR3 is TGTGCCAGCTCACCTCAGGGTTCGGTCACTGAAGCTTTCTTT. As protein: CASSPQGSVTEAFF.

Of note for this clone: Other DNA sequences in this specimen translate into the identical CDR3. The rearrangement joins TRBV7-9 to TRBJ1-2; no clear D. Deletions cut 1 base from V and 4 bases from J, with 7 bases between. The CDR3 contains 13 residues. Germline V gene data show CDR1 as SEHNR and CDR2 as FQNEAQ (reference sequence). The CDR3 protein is CASSLGGTYGYTF. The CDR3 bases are TGTGCCAGCAGCTTAGGGGGTACCTATGGCTACACCTTC. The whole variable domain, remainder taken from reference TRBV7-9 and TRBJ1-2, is DTGVSQNPRHKITKRGQNVTFRCDPISEHNRLYWYRQTLGQGPEFLTYFQNEAQLEKSRLLSDRFSAERPKGSFSTLEIQRTEQGDSAMYLCASSLGGTYGYTFGSGTRLTVV.

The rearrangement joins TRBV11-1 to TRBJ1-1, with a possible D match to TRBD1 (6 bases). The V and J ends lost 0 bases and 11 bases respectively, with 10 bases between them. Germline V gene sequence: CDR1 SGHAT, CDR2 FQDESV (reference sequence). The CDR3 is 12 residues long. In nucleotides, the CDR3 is TGTGCCAGCAGCTTAGCGTCAGGGGAGGCTTTCTTT. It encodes CASSLASGEAFF.

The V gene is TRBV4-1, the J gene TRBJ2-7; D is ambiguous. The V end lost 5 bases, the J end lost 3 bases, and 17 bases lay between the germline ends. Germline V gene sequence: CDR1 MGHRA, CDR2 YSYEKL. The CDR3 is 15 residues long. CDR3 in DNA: TGCGCCAGCAGCGAGGAAATACTTAATGTCTACGAGCAGTACTTC. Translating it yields CASSEEILNVYEQYF.

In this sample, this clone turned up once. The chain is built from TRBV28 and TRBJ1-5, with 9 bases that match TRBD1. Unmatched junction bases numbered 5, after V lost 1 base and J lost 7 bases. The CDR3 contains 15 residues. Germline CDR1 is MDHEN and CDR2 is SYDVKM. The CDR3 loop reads CASSLSRQGGQPQHF. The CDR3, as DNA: TGTGCCAGCAGTTTATCCCGACAGGGGGGACAGCCCCAGCATTTT. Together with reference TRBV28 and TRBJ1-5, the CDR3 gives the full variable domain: DVKVTQSSRYLVKRTGEKVFLECVQDMDHENMFWYRQDPGLGLRLIYFSYDVKMKEKGDIPEGYSVSREKKERFSLILESASTNQTSMYLCASSLSRQGGQPQHFGDGTRLSIL.